This TCR beta chain originates from a study of OX40 agonist ivuxolimab in advanced cancers. Note on this clone: Its antigen is undetermined.

Whole-study findings and limits: Clones of CD4+ and CD8+ blood T cells grew by week 6 at doses of 0.1 to 3.0 mg/kg. Certain nonresponding patients likewise had low normalized T-cell clonal expansion.

CDR1 and CDR2 from the germline V gene are SGHTA and FQGNSA. This CDR3 is 18 amino acids long. With V trimmed by 4 bases and J by 4 bases, 14 bases remained unmatched. The assay was immunoSEQ multiplex PCR, and TCRdb's table has in-frame clones only and misses some. The table records tens of thousands of clones, approximately 86% of them present only once. The sequence derives from an adult with an advanced solid tumor such as melanoma, head and neck, liver or kidney cancer. The specimen was CD4+ or CD8+ T cells sorted from blood, collected in a trial of the OX40 agonist ivuxolimab. The chain recombines TRBV7-2 with TRBJ2-1; 9 bases are a match to TRBD2. CDR3 sequence reads: CASSSPRGREGSYNEQFF. The CDR3 nucleotides are TGTGCCAGCAGCTCCCCCCGGGGGCGGGAGGGGTCATACAATGAGCAGTTCTTC.